The rows below give T cell receptor beta chains drawn from one sample of a study of CD8 T cells in ankylosing spondylitis. TCRdb reanalysed the 5' RACE reads using MiXCR and keeps one entry per CDR3 protein. The sample lists roughly 48,000 distinct CDR3 sequences, less than 8.5% seen once, with about 8.5% in the top ten. The specimen sequenced was blood, either unsorted or a sorted T cell fraction (not recorded which). These receptors were collected from a female donor with ankylosing spondylitis or in good health (not recorded which). Both conserved end residues are part of each CDR3. The D gene is left open where the match is weak. Part of the rows lack a size; the others show once, few, many or a class for expanded clones.

j_call,v_call,clone_size,d_call,cdr3_nt,cdr3_aa
TRBJ2-1,TRBV7-3,many,TRBD2,TGTGCCAGCAGGGCTAGCGGGGGGCCGCAGATCGATGAGCAGTTCTTC,CASRASGGPQIDEQFF
TRBJ2-5,TRBV5-1,many,-,TGCGCCAGCAGCTTTAATGTGGGAGAGACCCAGTACTTC,CASSFNVGETQYF
TRBJ2-4,TRBV5-6,few,TRBD1,TGTGCCAGCAGCTTGGTAACAGGGGCTCCAAGGGACTTC,CASSLVTGAPRDF
TRBJ2-1,TRBV4-1,many,TRBD1,TGCGCCAGCAGCCAGACCATCGGACAGGGGCAGGTGATGAATGAGCAGTTCTTC,CASSQTIGQGQVMNEQFF
TRBJ1-1,TRBV25-1,few,-,TGTGCCAGCAGTAGGGGGATTAACACTGAAGCTTTCTTT,CASSRGINTEAFF
TRBJ2-2,TRBV5-1,many,-,TGCGCCAGCAGCTTGGACGTACAGCCTTTGAACACCGGGGAGCTGTTTTTT,CASSLDVQPLNTGELFF
TRBJ2-2,TRBV2,many,-,TGTGCCAGCAGTCAGGGGAGGCACACCGGGGAGCTGTTTTTT,CASSQGRHTGELFF
TRBJ1-3,TRBV7-2,many,-,TGTGCCAGCAGCTTAGGGGGAGTTGGAAACACCATATATTTT,CASSLGGVGNTIYF
TRBJ2-2,TRBV28,many,-,TGTGCCAGTCAGCCGGGACAGAACACCGGGGAGCTGTTTTTT,CASQPGQNTGELFF
TRBJ2-3,TRBV28,many,TRBD2,TGTGCCAGCAGTTTAGCGATAATGGGACTAGCGGGGTATACGCAGTATTTT,CASSLAIMGLAGYTQYF
TRBJ1-1,TRBV5-1,many,TRBD1,TGCGCCAGCAGCTTGGTAACGGGACAGGTAAACACTGAAGCTTTCTTT,CASSLVTGQVNTEAFF
TRBJ1-5,TRBV6-5,-,-,TGTGCCAGCAGTTACCCGGTCGACGAACCACCTTATATGAGCAATCAGCCCCAGCATTTT,CASSYPVDEPPYMSNQPQHF
TRBJ1-5,TRBV23-1,-,-,TGCGCCAGCAGTCAATCGAAACAGCCCCAGCATTTT,CASSQSKQPQHF
TRBJ2-5,TRBV5-6,many,TRBD2,TGTGCCAGCAGCTCATACGGACTAGCGGGCCTACAGTACCAAGAGACCCAGTACTTC,CASSSYGLAGLQYQETQYF
TRBJ2-1,TRBV11-2,many,TRBD1,TGTGCCAGCAGCCCGGACAGGGAGAATGAGCAGTTCTTC,CASSPDRENEQFF
TRBJ2-7,TRBV13,-,TRBD1,TGTGCCAGCAGCTCGACAGGGTCTAGGCTCTACGAGCAGTACTTC,CASSSTGSRLYEQYF
TRBJ1-1,TRBV7-2,-,-,TGTGCCAGCAGCTACAGGAGGAACACTGAAGCTTTCTTT,CASSYRRNTEAFF
TRBJ2-1,TRBV11-1,-,TRBD1,TGTGCCAGCAGCATCCCGGGACAGGATCGAGAGTTATACAATGAGCAGTTCTTC,CASSIPGQDRELYNEQFF
TRBJ2-3,TRBV12-3/TRBV12-4,many,-,TGTGCCAGCAGTTTCGGGGGCCCAACAGATACGCAGTATTTT,CASSFGGPTDTQYF
TRBJ1-1,TRBV12-3/TRBV12-4,many,-,TGTGCCAGCAGTTTGCGGGAGAACACTGAAGCTTTCTTT,CASSLRENTEAFF
TRBJ2-5,TRBV12-3/TRBV12-4,many,-,TGTGCCAGCAGTCAGTTAGCCCGGGACCAGTACTTC,CASSQLARDQYF
TRBJ2-7,TRBV5-1,many,-,TGCGCCAGCAGCTTGGAGGGCAGAAAGTACGAGCAGTACTTC,CASSLEGRKYEQYF
TRBJ1-5,TRBV18,many,TRBD1,TGTGCCAGCTCACCAACCGGGACAGGGGATCAGCCCCAGCATTTT,CASSPTGTGDQPQHF
TRBJ2-1,TRBV29-1,few,TRBD1,TGCAGCGTTGAATTCGGGACAGGGACGCCTCTGAGCTCCTACAATGAGCAGTTCTTC,CSVEFGTGTPLSSYNEQFF
TRBJ2-7,TRBV7-2,-,-,TGTGCCAGCAGCTTACTCGGGGCCTCCACTGAGCAGTACTTC,CASSLLGASTEQYF
TRBJ2-1,TRBV4-3,many,TRBD2,TGCGCCAGCAGCCAATCCCCCCAATTTAGCGGGGGCTCCTACAATGAGCAGTTCTTC,CASSQSPQFSGGSYNEQFF
TRBJ2-1,TRBV6-2/TRBV6-3,many,TRBD2,TGTGCCAGCAGCCTACTAGCGGCGAATGAGCAGTTCTTC,CASSLLAANEQFF
TRBJ2-1,TRBV5-1,many,TRBD2,TGCGCCAGCAGCTCTTCTCAGCGGGAGAAGTTCTTC,CASSSSQREKFF
TRBJ1-2,TRBV6-1,many,-,TGTGCCAGCAGCCCGTTTATTGGTGGCTACACCTTC,CASSPFIGGYTF
TRBJ1-1,TRBV7-9,few,-,TGTGCCAGCAGCTTAATGGGTGACAGCACTGAAGCTTTCTTT,CASSLMGDSTEAFF